Below, 22 T cell receptor beta chains from the same sample are listed, as sequenced in a study of cytomegalovirus exposure and HLA in healthy donors. Primers for the PCR totalled 60 Vbeta and 13 Jbeta. TCRdb's table, derived via immunoSEQ multiplex PCR, lists solely in-frame clones and lacks some. The sample includes over 150,000 clones, roughly 80% of them seen just once. Sequencing input: PBMCs. All receptors derive from a human donor in good health.

This clone was detected once. The rearrangement links TRBV27 to TRBJ1-2; maybe TRBD1 (5 bases). V was clipped by 11 bases and J by 4 bases, with 26 bases between them. Germline values: CDR1 MNHEY, CDR2 SMNVEV (reference sequence). There are 16 residues in the CDR3. CDR3 residues: CASCGLLGDVVYGYTF. CDR3 DNA: TGTGCCTCATGTGGGTTGTTAGGGGATGTAGTCTATGGCTACACCTTC.

The gene calls are TRBV6-7 and TRBJ2-2; 7 bases agree with TRBD2. Being an ORF, TRBV6-7 has a function that is uncertain. The CDR3 has 16 amino acids. Germline trimming cut 5 bases from V and 3 bases from J; bases unmatched to any gene: 9. The CDR3 DNA reads as TGTGCCAGCAGTCCACTAGCGTTATGGGACACCGGGGAGCTGTTTTTT. Translated: CASSPLALWDTGELFF.

The J gene is TRBJ1-2, the V gene TRBV7-2; 10 positions agree with TRBD1. CDR1 and CDR2 from the germline V gene are SGHTA and FQGNSA. The CDR3 is 14 amino acids. V gave up 2 bases and J gave up 8 bases; unmatched junction bases: 5. The CDR3 loop is CASSLRGQGYGYTF. In DNA, the CDR3 is TGTGCCAGCAGCTTACGGGGACAGGGGTACGGCTACACCTTC.

The rearrangement links TRBV7-6 to TRBJ2-7, with 12 nucleotides matching TRBD1. CDR1 and CDR2 from the germline V gene are SGHVS and FNYEAQ. J lost 6 bases, V lost 5 bases, and 8 bases had no gene match. CDR3 size: 15 residues. CDR3 sequence: CASSPLGTGGCEQYF. Written as DNA, the CDR3 is TGTGCCAGCAGCCCCCTCGGGACAGGGGGCTGCGAGCAGTACTTC.

The rearrangement links TRBV10-2 to TRBJ1-1; D not certain. The CDR3 covers 14 residues. The germline V gene has CDR1 WSHSY and CDR2 SAAADI. V was shortened by 5 bases and J by 5 bases, with 15 bases between the two germline ends. Here the CDR3 reads CASSLPEVWTEAFF. DNA for the CDR3: TGCGCCAGCAGTCTCCCAGAGGTGTGGACTGAAGCTTTCTTT.

This chain links TRBV23-1 with TRBJ2-7; TRBD2 agrees at 8 bases. TRBV23-1 is treated as an ORF (open reading frame) with a function not yet certain. This CDR3 has 16 amino acids. The junction had 13 bases not matched to a gene; V was cut back by 2 bases and J by 7 bases. CDR3 nucleotide sequence: TGCGCCAGCAGTCAACCCAAATTGACCGGGAGGGGGGAGCAGTACTTC. Its protein is CASSQPKLTGRGEQYF.

This clone was seen only once. The chain recombines TRBV4-3 with TRBJ1-2; TRBD1 is a possible D gene (6 bases). The CDR3 spans 16 residues. Germline V gene lookup returns CDR1 LGHNA and CDR2 YSLEER. Trimming removed 0 bases from V and 5 bases from J, with 16 bases in between. The CDR3: CASSQERRTDGYGYTF. The CDR3, as DNA: TGCGCCAGCAGCCAAGAAAGGCGGACAGACGGGTATGGCTACACCTTC.

This clone has a single count. V is TRBV29-1 and J is TRBJ1-2; the D gene is possibly TRBD1 (6 bases). CDR1 SQVTM and CDR2 ANQGSEA come from the germline V gene. The CDR3 covers 11 residues. Trimming pared 7 bases from V and 2 bases from J, leaving 8 bases between. CDR3 region: CSDRDNYGYTF. The CDR3 DNA is TGCAGCGACAGGGACAACTATGGCTACACCTTC. Full variable domain (outside the CDR3, taken from reference TRBV29-1 and TRBJ1-2): SAVISQKPSRDICQRGTSLTIQCQVDSQVTMMFWYRQQPGQSLTLIATANQGSEATYESGFVIDKFPISRPNLTFSTLTVSNMSPEDSSIYLCSDRDNYGYTFGSGTRLTVV.

The genes are TRBV4-3 and TRBJ1-2; possible D gene TRBD1, 6 bases. The V gene's germline CDR1 is LGHNA and CDR2 YSLEER. This CDR3 has 13 amino acids. The V end lost 0 bases, the J end lost 8 bases, and 10 bases lay between the germline ends. The CDR3 DNA reads as TGCGCCAGCAGCCAAGAAACAGGGCGAGGCTACACCTTC. The encoded protein is CASSQETGRGYTF.

The rearrangement links TRBV19 to TRBJ1-2, with TRBD1 matching 9 bases. Germline V gives CDR1 LNHDA, CDR2 SQIVND (reference sequence). The CDR3 totals 14 residues. With 7 bases clipped from V and 4 bases from J, the junction kept 7 bases outside the gene matches. CDR3 DNA sequence: TGTGCCAGTAATGTACAGGGGGCAACCTATGGCTACACCTTC. Translation gives CASNVQGATYGYTF. The full variable domain, rest sourced from reference TRBV19 and TRBJ1-2, is DGGITQSPKYLFRKEGQNVTLSCEQNLNHDAMYWYRQDPGQGLRLIYYSQIVNDFQKGDIAEGYSVSREKKESFPLTVTSAQKNPTAFYLCASNVQGATYGYTFGSGTRLTVV.

This clone was seen a few times. The V call is TRBV7-2, the J call TRBJ1-1; 9 nucleotides match TRBD1. J lost 3 bases, V lost 5 bases, and 16 bases had no gene match. This CDR3 is 18 amino acids long. Germline lookup yields CDR1 SGHTA and CDR2 FQGNSA. CDR3 nucleotide sequence: TGTGCCAGCAGCGTACCGGGACAGGGAGTTTTGGGTTACACTGAAGCTTTCTTT. Amino acid sequence: CASSVPGQGVLGYTEAFF.

The chain combines TRBV27 with TRBJ2-7; 9 nucleotides line up with TRBD2. Germline V CDR1 and CDR2: MNHEY, SMNVEV (reference sequence). The CDR3 has 15 amino acids. The V gene end was trimmed by 6 bases and the J gene end by 3 bases; junction bases not matched to a gene: 9. The DNA of the CDR3 is TGTGCCAGCAGGCCGGGACTAGCCCCTAACTACGAGCAGTACTTC. Translating it yields CASRPGLAPNYEQYF.

This clone was recorded a few times. The rearrangement uses TRBV5-8 and TRBJ1-4; D is unclear. The germline V and J ends were trimmed by 4 bases and 1 base, with 8 bases remaining between them. Germline lookup yields CDR1 SGHTS and CDR2 YDEGEE. CDR3 length equals 14 residues. The DNA for the CDR3 is TGTGCCAGCAGCCTAGTAGAAACTAATGAAAAACTGTTTTTT. Translated: CASSLVETNEKLFF.

The chain employs TRBV6-1 and TRBJ1-2; no definite D call. The CDR3 is 15 amino acids. V lost 1 base and J 4 bases, leaving 13 bases between the germline ends. CDR1 and CDR2 (germline): MNHNS, SASEGT. For the CDR3, the DNA is TGTGCCAGCAGTGAAGGTTCTAAGCCAGGCTATGGCTACACCTTC. Translated, it gives CASSEGSKPGYGYTF.

This clone was found once. The CDR3 region is CASSLFGEFLSPLHF. CDR3 nucleotide sequence: TGTGCCAGCAGCTTATTCGGGGAATTCCTTTCACCCCTCCACTTT. The chain is built from TRBV5-4 and TRBJ1-6; D remains unclear. Trimming took 2 bases from V and 9 from J, leaving 15 bases between them. Per the germline V gene, CDR1 is SGHNT and CDR2 is YYREEE (reference sequence). The CDR3 spans 15 residues.

The chain is built from TRBV18 and TRBJ2-1, with 9 positions matching TRBD1. Germline V gives CDR1 KGHSH, CDR2 LQKENI. The ends lost 4 bases at V and 8 bases at J; junction bases unmatched: 3. This CDR3 contains 13 residues. The CDR3 bases are TGTGCCAGCTCACAGGGACAGGGTTATGAGCAGTTCTTC. Residues: CASSQGQGYEQFF.

The CDR3, as DNA: TGTGCCAGCAGTGATTTTACGGCCACGGGCGAGCAGTACTTC. Its protein product is CASSDFTATGEQYF. The chain combines TRBV2 with TRBJ2-7, with D uncertain. This CDR3 region has 14 residues. Germline V lookup: CDR1 SNHLY, CDR2 FYNNEI. V lost 3 bases to trimming and J lost 6 bases, with 15 bases between them. The full variable domain, rest sourced from reference TRBV2 and TRBJ2-7, is EPEVTQTPSHQVTQMGQEVILRCVPISNHLYFYWYRQILGQKVEFLVSFYNNEISEKSEIFDDQFSVERPDGSNFTLKIRSTKLEDSAMYFCASSDFTATGEQYFGPGTRLTVT.

The sample holds one count of this clone. The chain carries TRBV2 and TRBJ2-5; D unresolved. The DNA end is a closer match to TRBJ2-7, so the J assignment may be wrong. Germline V gene sequence: CDR1 SNHLY, CDR2 FYNNEI. This CDR3 contains 12 residues. The CDR3: CASSELLYEQYF. The CDR3 DNA follows: TGTGCCAGCAGTGAACTCCTCTACGAGCAGTACTTC.

Turning to this clone: At one of its ends the junction is not consistent with the germline gene, which may arise from a read error. The chain employs TRBV7-3 and TRBJ2-5; 8 nucleotides line up with TRBD1. CDR3 length: 15 amino acids. Per germline, CDR1 SGHTA and CDR2 FQGTGA. The CDR3 region is CASSLTTGASETQYF. CDR3 DNA sequence: TGTGCCAGCAGCCTAACGACAGGGGCTAGTGAGACCCAGTACTTC.

The chain carries TRBV27 and TRBJ2-5, with 11 bases lining up with TRBD2. Germline CDR1 and CDR2: MNHEY and SMNVEV (reference sequence). The CDR3 runs to 16 residues. After removal of 7 bases from V and 4 bases from J, the junction contained 11 bases not matched to a gene. CDR3 residues: CASIRLAGGIGETQYF. The DNA of the CDR3 is TGTGCCAGCATCCGTCTAGCGGGGGGAATAGGAGAGACCCAGTACTTC.

The chain employs TRBV6-4 and TRBJ2-1; TRBD2 agrees at 13 bases. The CDR3 has 14 residues. V shed 6 bases, J shed 8 bases, and the junction held 4 bases outside the gene matches. CDR1 is MRHNA and CDR2 is SNTAGT in the germline V gene. The CDR3 loop is CASSTSGGADEQFF. CDR3 bases: TGTGCCAGCAGCACTAGCGGGGGGGCCGATGAGCAGTTCTTC.

This sequence joins TRBV6-5 and TRBJ2-5, with TRBD2 matching 8 bases. V was clipped by 8 bases and J by 5 bases; unmatched bases: 13. The germline V gene encodes CDR1 MNHEY and CDR2 SVGAGI. This CDR3 comprises 15 residues. The CDR3 protein is CASGQQGTSGETQYF. DNA of the CDR3: TGTGCCAGCGGCCAACAAGGGACTAGTGGGGAGACCCAGTACTTC.